Following are 12 T cell receptor beta chains from one sample sequenced in a study. TCRdb fed the 5' RACE reads into MiXCR, producing one record per CDR3 protein. The data hold some 32,000 distinct CDR3 sequences, with about 24% observed a single time. Sequences were obtained from memory CD4+ T cells sorted from blood. The sample's subset: memory CD4+ T cells, CD4+CD45RO+CD25-. The receptors stem from a female donor with breast cancer.

V and J are TRBV27 and TRBJ2-6; D ambiguous. V lost 5 bases, J lost 2 bases, and 4 bases lay in between. Looked up from germline, CDR1 is MNHEY and CDR2 is SMNVEV (reference sequence). The CDR3 sequence is 13 residues long. The CDR3 DNA reads as TGTGCCAGCAGTGGACCTGGGGCCAACGTCCTGACTTTC. Protein sequence: CASSGPGANVLTF.

In the case of this clonotype: A much larger clone lies one base from this, so it may be a read error. The chain links TRBV4-2 to TRBJ2-7; 8 bases fit TRBD2. This CDR3 region has 14 residues. Germline V CDR1 and CDR2: LGHNA, YNFKEQ. J gave up 8 bases and V 4 bases, and 10 bases lay outside the gene matches. CDR3 bases: TGTGCCAGCAGCCCTACTAGCGGATTAAGCAAGCAGTACTTC. Its translation: CASSPTSGLSKQYF.

This clonotype was detected only a few times. This rearrangement joins TRBV7-2 to TRBJ1-2, with D possibly being TRBD1 (6 bases). V lost 5 bases to trimming and J lost 7 bases, with 17 bases between them. The CDR3 length is 14 residues. Looked up from germline, CDR1 is SGHTA and CDR2 is FQGNSA. Written as DNA, the CDR3 is TGTGCCAGCAGCCAGGGACACGCCGAGGGTGGCTACACCTTC. Protein sequence: CASSQGHAEGGYTF.

Concerning this clonotype: The conserved phenylalanine or tryptophan is not found at the CDR3 terminus, so this likely reflects a read error. The chain uses TRBV9 and TRBJ2-5; D is possibly TRBD2 (6 bases). The V end was cut by 5 bases, the J end by 0 bases, with 17 bases between. From germline, CDR1 is SGDLS and CDR2 YYNGEE. The CDR3 totals 16 residues. The CDR3 region has the DNA TGTGCCAGCAGTGGCAAATATCGGACTAACCAAGAGACCCAGTACTCC. Residues: CASSGKYRTNQETQYS.

This rearrangement joins TRBV7-2 to TRBJ2-2; possibly TRBD1 for D (7 bases). V dropped 7 bases and J dropped 4 bases, with 16 bases sitting between them. The germline CDR1 and CDR2 sequences are SGHTA and FQGNSA. This CDR3 has 15 residues. CDR3 DNA sequence: TGTGCCAGCACCGACCGACAGGGAGGCACCGGGGAGCTGTTTTTT. Protein sequence: CASTDRQGGTGELFF.

This clonotype was seen a handful of times. The chain has TRBV19 and TRBJ2-3; the match to TRBD2 covers 8 bases. With 3 bases clipped from V and 7 bases from J, the junction kept 6 bases outside the gene matches. CDR3 length equals 14 residues. CDR1 is LNHDA, CDR2 SQIVND, per germline (reference sequence). The DNA of the CDR3 is TGTGCCAGTAGTATTGGCGGGGGGCCCTATACGCAGTATTTT. Translated: CASSIGGGPYTQYF.

Details on this clonotype: The junction departs from germline at one end; a sequencing error may be responsible. This rearrangement joins TRBV27 to TRBJ1-5, with D tentatively TRBD1 (6 bases). The CDR3 extends over 15 amino acids. Germline loops: CDR1 MNHEY, CDR2 SMNVEV (reference sequence). The CDR3 DNA reads TGCGCCAGCAGTCTACAGGGTTCGGGCAATCAGCCCCAGCATTTT. It yields the protein CASSLQGSGNQPQHF.

The table lists this clonotype with a few counts. The chain employs TRBV12-3 or TRBV12-4 and TRBJ1-3; 7 bases are shared with TRBD1. V trimming: 3 bases; J trimming: 0 bases; junction bases outside the gene matches: 2. The length of the CDR3 is 15 residues. The CDR3 DNA sequence: TGTGCCAGCAGTTTTACAGGGGCCTCTGGAAACACCATATATTTT. Its translation: CASSFTGASGNTIYF.

This clonotype was seen repeatedly, ten times or more. The chain combines TRBV4-2 with TRBJ2-2, with D unresolved. CDR1 is LGHNA and CDR2 is YNFKEQ in the germline V gene. Trimming left V 0 bases short and J 2 bases short, with 7 bases between. This CDR3 contains 15 residues. Here the CDR3 reads CASSQESYNTGELFF. The CDR3 region has the DNA TGTGCCAGCAGCCAAGAAAGCTACAACACCGGGGAGCTGTTTTTT.

The chain employs TRBV28 and TRBJ1-2; TRBD1 aligns across 7 bases. CDR1 and CDR2 from the germline V gene are MDHEN and SYDVKM. The CDR3 contains 15 residues. Trimming at V came to 4 bases and at J to 3 bases, leaving 8 bases not matched to a gene. CDR3 DNA sequence: TGTGCCAGCAGTTGGAGGACAGGAGGATACTATGGCTACACCTTC. This codes for CASSWRTGGYYGYTF.

This clonotype was observed a few times. The V and J genes are TRBV9 and TRBJ2-3, with D unclear. The CDR3 runs to 13 residues. V was clipped by 0 bases and J by 2 bases, with 4 bases between them. Germline assignment: CDR1 SGDLS and CDR2 YYNGEE. The CDR3 loop reads CASSVEVTDTQYF. The CDR3 DNA follows: TGTGCCAGCAGCGTAGAGGTCACAGATACGCAGTATTTT.

This clonotype was detected only a few times. The rearrangement joins TRBV30 to TRBJ1-5; D is undetermined. Per germline, CDR1 GTSNPN and CDR2 SVGIG (reference sequence). This CDR3 is built from 14 residues. V lost 4 bases and J 1 base, leaving 11 bases between the germline ends. The CDR3 sequence: CAWTGRRSNQPQHF. The DNA of the CDR3 is TGTGCCTGGACAGGCAGAAGGAGCAATCAGCCCCAGCATTTT.